Sequencing of this T cell receptor beta chain was carried out in a study of blood T cell repertoires in COVID-19. Seattle enrolled patients during active infection and tracked them longitudinally. As handled by the study authors: Using reference gene primer amplification, nucleated cell counts were estimated. The protocol was immunoSEQ multiplex PCR, while the TCRdb copy is restricted to in-frame clones and leaves out a portion. V and J calls and clone size are those listed in that table; D and trimming were worked out from the DNA. The data show nearly 350,000 clones, about nine tenths seen once. With V trimmed by 0 bases and J by 3 bases, 5 bases remained unmatched. The CDR3 consists of 17 residues. Germline loops: CDR1 SGHNT, CDR2 YENEEA.

Sequencing was done on a sample of peripheral blood. The sequence was obtained from a woman between 45 and 65 years old with COVID-19, enrolled during active disease. The genes are TRBV11-3 and TRBJ2-4; 10 nucleotides match TRBD1. In DNA, the CDR3 is TGTGCCAGCAGCTTAGATGGGACAGGGGCTGGCAAAAACATTCAGTACTTC. Translation gives CASSLDGTGAGKNIQYF.